This is a list of T cell receptor beta chains from one sample in a study of cytomegalovirus exposure and HLA in healthy donors. Sequenced by immunoSEQ multiplex PCR; TCRdb stores in-frame clones only, minus some. The sample has 75,000 to 95,000 clones; approximately 84% are singletons. Sequencing input: PBMCs. The receptors shown here come from a young man in good health and CMV-seronegative. The CDR3 runs from the conserved cysteine through the conserved F or W. The D gene is left open where the match is weak. Clone size is shown for a subset of rows, as once, few, many or a class of expanded clone.

V: TRBV5-6
J: TRBJ2-7
size: -
D: -
CDR3: CASSLVSEWAGEEQYF
DNA: TGTGCCAGCAGCTTGGTTAGTGAGTGGGCAGGGGAGGAGCAGTACTTC

V: TRBV6-5
J: TRBJ2-3
size: -
D: -
CDR3: CASSFQDRDWQYF
DNA: TGTGCCAGCAGTTTCCAAGACAGGGACTGGCAGTATTTT

V: TRBV2
J: TRBJ2-7
size: once
D: TRBD1
CDR3: CANGQGSSYEQYF
DNA: TGTGCCAACGGACAGGGTAGCTCCTACGAGCAGTACTTC

V: TRBV12-5
J: TRBJ1-1
size: -
D: -
CDR3: CASGHRGNTEAFF
DNA: TGTGCTAGTGGCCATCGAGGGAACACTGAAGCTTTCTTT

V: TRBV6-1
J: TRBJ2-1
size: -
D: TRBD2
CDR3: CASSTSGFPYNEQFF
DNA: TGTGCCAGCTCGACTAGCGGTTTTCCGTACAATGAGCAGTTCTTC

V: TRBV9
J: TRBJ2-1
size: -
D: -
CDR3: CASSASPDGRGNEQFF
DNA: TGTGCCAGCAGCGCCAGTCCGGACGGAAGGGGCAATGAGCAGTTCTTC

V: TRBV29-1
J: TRBJ2-1
size: -
D: TRBD2
CDR3: CSVPAGRERFF
DNA: TGCAGCGTTCCTGCTGGGCGGGAGCGTTTCTTC

V: TRBV4-3
J: TRBJ1-2
size: -
D: -
CDR3: CASSQVPRPGYGYTF
DNA: TGCGCCAGCAGCCAAGTGCCCCGGCCGGGCTATGGCTACACCTTC

V: TRBV2
J: TRBJ2-1
size: -
D: TRBD2
CDR3: CASRAIAGGWHEQFF
DNA: TGTGCCAGCAGAGCCATAGCGGGAGGTTGGCATGAGCAGTTCTTC

V: TRBV30
J: TRBJ1-6
size: once
D: TRBD1
CDR3: CAWSRLGRGRDNSPLHF
DNA: TGTGCCTGGAGCCGTCTCGGCAGGGGGAGAGATAATTCACCCCTCCACTTT

V: TRBV6-5
J: TRBJ1-1
size: -
D: TRBD1
CDR3: CASSADRVTEAFF
DNA: TGTGCCAGCAGTGCAGACAGGGTTACTGAAGCTTTCTTT

V: TRBV28
J: TRBJ1-2
size: -
D: TRBD1
CDR3: CASSLVTGLQGYTF
DNA: TGTGCCAGCAGTTTGGTGACAGGGCTGCAGGGCTACACCTTC

V: TRBV15
J: TRBJ2-3
size: -
D: -
CDR3: CAISSVGTDTQYF
DNA: TGTGCCATATCTAGCGTCGGCACAGATACGCAGTATTTT